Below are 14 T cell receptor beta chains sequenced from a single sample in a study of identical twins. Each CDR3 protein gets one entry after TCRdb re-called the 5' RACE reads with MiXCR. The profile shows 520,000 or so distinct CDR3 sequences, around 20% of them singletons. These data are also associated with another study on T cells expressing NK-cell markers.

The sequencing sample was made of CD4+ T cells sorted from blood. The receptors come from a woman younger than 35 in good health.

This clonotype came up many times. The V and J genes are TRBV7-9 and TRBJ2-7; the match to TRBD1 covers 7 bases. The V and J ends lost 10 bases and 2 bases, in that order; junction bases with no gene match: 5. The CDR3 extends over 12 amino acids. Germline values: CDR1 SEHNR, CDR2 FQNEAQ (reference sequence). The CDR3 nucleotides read TGTGCCACCCAAGGGGGCCCCTACGAGCAGTACTTC. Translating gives CATQGGPYEQYF.

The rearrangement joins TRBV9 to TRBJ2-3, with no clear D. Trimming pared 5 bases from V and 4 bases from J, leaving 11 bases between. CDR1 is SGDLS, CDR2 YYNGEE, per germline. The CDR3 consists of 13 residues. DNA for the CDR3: TGTGCCAGCAGTCCCCCCCGCGCAGATACGCAGTATTTT. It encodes CASSPPRADTQYF.

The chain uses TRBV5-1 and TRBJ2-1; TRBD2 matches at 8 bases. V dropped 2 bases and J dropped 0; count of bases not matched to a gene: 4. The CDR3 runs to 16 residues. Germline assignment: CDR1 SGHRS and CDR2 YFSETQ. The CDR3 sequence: CASSFSGMSSYNEQFF. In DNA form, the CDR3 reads TGCGCCAGCAGCTTTAGCGGGATGAGCTCCTACAATGAGCAGTTCTTC.

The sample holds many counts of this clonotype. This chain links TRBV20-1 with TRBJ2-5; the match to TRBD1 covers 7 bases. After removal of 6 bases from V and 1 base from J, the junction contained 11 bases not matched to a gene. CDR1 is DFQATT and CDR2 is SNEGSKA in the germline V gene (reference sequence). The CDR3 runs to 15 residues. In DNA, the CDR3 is TGCAGTGCATTCCCGCCAGGGGGTTTCCAAGAGACCCAGTACTTC. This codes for CSAFPPGGFQETQYF.

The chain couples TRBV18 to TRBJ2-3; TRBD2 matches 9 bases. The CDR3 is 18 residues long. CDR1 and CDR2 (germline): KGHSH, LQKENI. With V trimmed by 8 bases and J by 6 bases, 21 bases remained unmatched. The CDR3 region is CASTPLPPGLASVDTQYF. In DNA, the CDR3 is TGTGCCAGCACTCCTTTGCCCCCGGGACTAGCATCCGTGGATACGCAGTATTTT.

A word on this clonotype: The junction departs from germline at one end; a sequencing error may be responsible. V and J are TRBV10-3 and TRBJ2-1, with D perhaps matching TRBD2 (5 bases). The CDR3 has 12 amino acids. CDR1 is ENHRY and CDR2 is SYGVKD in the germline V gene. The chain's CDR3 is CAIGEGYNEQFF. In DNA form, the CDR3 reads TGTGCCATCGGTGAGGGCTACAATGAGCAGTTCTTC.

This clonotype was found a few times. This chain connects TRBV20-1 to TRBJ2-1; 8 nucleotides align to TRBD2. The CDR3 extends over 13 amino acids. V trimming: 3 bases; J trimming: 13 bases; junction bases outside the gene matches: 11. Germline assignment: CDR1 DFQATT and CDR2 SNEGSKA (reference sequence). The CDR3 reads CSASRKLAGTQFF. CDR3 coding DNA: TGCAGTGCTAGCAGGAAGCTAGCGGGCACCCAGTTCTTC.

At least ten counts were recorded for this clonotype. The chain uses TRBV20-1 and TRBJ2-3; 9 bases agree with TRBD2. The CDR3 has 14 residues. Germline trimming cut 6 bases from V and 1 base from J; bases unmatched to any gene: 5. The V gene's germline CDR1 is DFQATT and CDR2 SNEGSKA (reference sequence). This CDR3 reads CSARAGGGTDTQYF. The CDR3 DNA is TGCAGTGCAAGGGCGGGAGGGGGCACAGATACGCAGTATTTT.

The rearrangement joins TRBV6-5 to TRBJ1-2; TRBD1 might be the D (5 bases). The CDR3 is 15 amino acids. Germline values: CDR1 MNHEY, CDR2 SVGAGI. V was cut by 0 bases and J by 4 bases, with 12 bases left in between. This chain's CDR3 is CASSYSMGGAYGYTF. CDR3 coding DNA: TGTGCCAGCAGTTACTCGATGGGGGGAGCCTATGGCTACACCTTC.

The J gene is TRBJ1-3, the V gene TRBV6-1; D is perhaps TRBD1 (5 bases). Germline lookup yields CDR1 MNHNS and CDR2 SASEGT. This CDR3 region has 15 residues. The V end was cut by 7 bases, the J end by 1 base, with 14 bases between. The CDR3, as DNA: TGTGCCAGCAACCCCCGGCAGGGATCTGGAAACACCATATATTTT. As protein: CASNPRQGSGNTIYF.

The CDR3 protein is CASSPGGANTF. DNA for the CDR3: TGTGCCAGCAGTCCCGGGGGGGCGAACACCTTC. The chain is built from TRBV12-3 or TRBV12-4 and TRBJ1-2; tentative D call: TRBD1 (6 bases). The CDR3 totals 11 residues. Trimming stripped 5 bases from V and 12 bases from J, with 13 bases between.

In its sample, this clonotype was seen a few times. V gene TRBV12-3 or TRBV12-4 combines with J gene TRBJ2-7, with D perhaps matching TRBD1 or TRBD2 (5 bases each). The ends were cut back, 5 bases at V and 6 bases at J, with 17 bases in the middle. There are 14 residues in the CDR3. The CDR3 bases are TGTGCCAGCAGTATCATAGAGGGGTCGGGCGAGCAGTACTTC. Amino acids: CASSIIEGSGEQYF.

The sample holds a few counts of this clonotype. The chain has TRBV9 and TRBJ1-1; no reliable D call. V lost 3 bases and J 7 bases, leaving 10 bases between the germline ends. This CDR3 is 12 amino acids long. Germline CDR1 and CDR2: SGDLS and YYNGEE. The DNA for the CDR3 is TGTGCCAGCAGCGCCGAGAGCGGTGAAGCTTTCTTT. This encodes CASSAESGEAFF.

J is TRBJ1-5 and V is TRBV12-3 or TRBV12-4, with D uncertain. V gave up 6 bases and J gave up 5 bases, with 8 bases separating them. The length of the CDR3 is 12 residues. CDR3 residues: CASSPTDQPQHF. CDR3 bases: TGTGCCAGCAGCCCAACTGATCAGCCCCAGCATTTT.